Detailed here is one TCR beta chain. The CDR3 consists of 14 residues. Deletions cut 3 bases from V and 0 bases from J, with 7 bases between. Germline loops: CDR1 KGHSH, CDR2 LQKENI. The data derive from a study of blood T cell repertoires in COVID-19. Sequenced by immunoSEQ multiplex PCR; TCRdb stores in-frame clones only, minus some. The sample records 56,000 or so clones, more than 85% being singletons. Sequenced material: peripheral blood. This rearrangement joins TRBV18 to TRBJ2-3; possibly TRBD2 for D (6 bases). This sequence was found in a man aged 45-60 years with active COVID-19. The CDR3 sequence is CASSPGRSTDTQYF. DNA of the CDR3: TGTGCCAGCTCACCCGGGAGAAGCACAGATACGCAGTATTTT.